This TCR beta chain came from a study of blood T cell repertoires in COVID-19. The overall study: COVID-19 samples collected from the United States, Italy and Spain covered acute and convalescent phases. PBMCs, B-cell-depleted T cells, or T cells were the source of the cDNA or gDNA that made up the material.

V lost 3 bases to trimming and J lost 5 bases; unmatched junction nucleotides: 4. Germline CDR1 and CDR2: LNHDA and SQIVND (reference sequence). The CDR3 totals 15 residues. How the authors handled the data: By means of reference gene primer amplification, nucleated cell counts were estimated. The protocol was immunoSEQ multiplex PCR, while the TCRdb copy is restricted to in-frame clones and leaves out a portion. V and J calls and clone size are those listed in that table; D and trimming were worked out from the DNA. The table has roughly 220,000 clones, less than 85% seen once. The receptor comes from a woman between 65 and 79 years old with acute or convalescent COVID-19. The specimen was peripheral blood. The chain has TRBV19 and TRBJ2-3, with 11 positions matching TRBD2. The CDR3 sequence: CASSIDSGRGDTQYF. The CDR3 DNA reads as TGTGCCAGTAGTATCGATAGCGGGAGGGGAGATACGCAGTATTTT.